A single sample is the source of the 4 T cell receptor beta chains below, sequenced in a study of blood T cell repertoires in COVID-19. TCRdb's copy holds only in-frame clones and misses some; the assay was immunoSEQ multiplex PCR. Altogether about 99,000 clones are present, 80% to 85% being singletons, with the ten largest covering approximately 2%. Source material: peripheral blood. The receptors were gathered from a man aged 70 or older with active or convalescent COVID-19.

This clone was detected a few times. The chain combines TRBV7-9 with TRBJ1-2; 7 bases align to TRBD1. The J segment lost 3 bases and the V segment lost 5 bases, leaving 3 bases of the junction unmatched. The germline gives CDR1 SEHNR, CDR2 FQNEAQ (reference sequence). The CDR3 is 13 amino acids. The CDR3 nucleotides are TGTGCCAGCAGCGGGGACAGCTACTATGGCTACACCTTC. This sequence encodes CASSGDSYYGYTF. Filled out from reference TRBV7-9 and TRBJ1-2, the complete variable domain reads DTGVSQNPRHKITKRGQNVTFRCDPISEHNRLYWYRQTLGQGPEFLTYFQNEAQLEKSRLLSDRFSAERPKGSFSTLEIQRTEQGDSAMYLCASSGDSYYGYTFGSGTRLTVV.

V gene TRBV6-5 combines with J gene TRBJ2-1; perhaps TRBD2 as D (6 bases). Germline CDR1 MNHEY, CDR2 SVGAGI. The CDR3 covers 13 residues. The V end lost 0 bases, the J end lost 8 bases, and 8 bases lay between the germline ends. The CDR3 loop is CASSYSSGDEQFF. Here the CDR3 DNA reads TGTGCCAGCAGTTACTCCTCGGGGGATGAGCAGTTCTTC.

The chain recombines TRBV14 with TRBJ1-1, with D uncertain. CDR1 and CDR2 from the germline V gene are SGHDN and FVKESK. The CDR3 consists of 13 residues. V dropped 4 bases and J dropped 10 bases, with 16 bases sitting between them. The CDR3 sequence: CASSLMKEDLAFF. CDR3 coding DNA: TGTGCCAGCAGCCTCATGAAAGAGGACTTAGCTTTCTTT.

The chain carries TRBV7-6 and TRBJ1-6, with a possible D match to TRBD1 (6 bases). V was pared by 1 base and J by 2 bases, with 12 bases between. Germline assignment: CDR1 SGHVS and CDR2 FNYEAQ. The CDR3 covers 17 residues. The CDR3 coding sequence is TGTGCCAGCAGCTTAGGGACAGACGGGGCCTATAATTCACCCCTCCACTTT. Its translation: CASSLGTDGAYNSPLHF.